The rows below give T cell receptor beta chains drawn from one sample of a study of shared clonotypes between healthy human individuals. The method was immunoSEQ multiplex PCR; TCRdb's version includes in-frame clones alone and lacks a portion of them. The sample records about 1,900,000 clones, about 94% being singletons. The sequenced material came from naive CD8+ T cells sorted from blood. Receptors originate from a man between 18 and 35 years old in good health. Both conserved end residues are part of each CDR3. The D gene is left open where the match is weak. For some rows the clone size is stated as once, few or many, or as a class when expanded; others skip it.

clone_size j_call d_call v_call cdr3_aa cdr3_nt
NA TRBJ1-2 NA TRBV20-1 CSAPGGYTF TGCAGTGCCCCCGGCGGCTACACCTTC
NA TRBJ2-1 TRBD2 TRBV19 CASSILLAGAYNEQFF TGTGCCAGTAGTATCTTACTAGCGGGGGCCTACAATGAGCAGTTCTTC
NA TRBJ2-7 NA TRBV6-6 CASSLEGGEQYF TGTGCCAGCAGTTTAGAAGGAGGCGAGCAGTACTTC
NA TRBJ2-5 NA TRBV10-3 CAISGKPGETQYF TGTGCCATCAGTGGCAAACCGGGAGAGACCCAGTACTTC
NA TRBJ2-7 NA TRBV27 CASSSSGPYEQYF TGTGCCAGCAGTTCGTCGGGGCCCTACGAGCAGTACTTC
NA TRBJ1-1 TRBD1 TRBV19 CASRTGGNTEAFF TGTGCCAGCCGAACAGGGGGCAACACTGAAGCTTTCTTT
NA TRBJ1-3 NA TRBV2 CASSAPNRNTIYF TGTGCCAGCAGTGCCCCGAATAGAAACACCATATATTTT
NA TRBJ2-2 NA TRBV6-5 CASSYSTLWTGELFF TGTGCCAGCAGTTACTCGACGCTGTGGACCGGGGAGCTGTTTTTT
NA TRBJ2-7 NA TRBV29-1 CSVGSPGVYEQYF TGCAGCGTTGGGTCCCCTGGGGTCTACGAGCAGTACTTC
NA TRBJ2-2 NA TRBV2 CASSATENTGELFF TGTGCCAGCAGTGCTACAGAGAACACCGGGGAGCTGTTTTTT
once TRBJ1-2 NA TRBV5-4 CASSLQGSPPTYGYTF TGTGCCAGCAGCTTACAGGGTTCCCCTCCTACGTATGGCTACACCTTC
NA TRBJ1-3 TRBD1 TRBV5-6 CASSWTGFGNTIYF TGTGCCAGCAGCTGGACAGGGTTTGGAAACACCATATATTTT
NA TRBJ1-6 NA TRBV28 CASSLVRDGYSPLHF TGTGCCAGCAGTTTAGTCCGGGACGGATATTCACCCCTCCACTTT
NA TRBJ2-5 NA TRBV5-4 CASSRYQETQYF TGTGCCAGCAGCCGGTACCAAGAGACCCAGTACTTC
NA TRBJ2-5 NA TRBV18 CASSPLAIPLGAQYF TGTGCCAGCTCACCATTGGCTATTCCTCTGGGGGCCCAGTACTTC
NA TRBJ1-2 NA TRBV15 CATSRDSQHMAYTF TGTGCCACCAGCAGAGACTCCCAACATATGGCCTACACCTTC
NA TRBJ2-3 NA TRBV11-2 CASSLIGGTDTQYF TGTGCCAGCAGCTTAATTGGAGGCACAGATACGCAGTATTTT
NA TRBJ1-4 NA TRBV7-8 CASSLGGRGNEKLFF TGTGCCAGCAGCTTAGGAGGGCGGGGTAATGAAAAACTGTTTTTT
NA TRBJ1-2 TRBD1 TRBV4-1 CASSQDFATGNYGYTF TGCGCCAGCAGCCAAGATTTCGCGACAGGGAACTATGGCTACACCTTC
NA TRBJ2-7 TRBD2 TRBV4-1 CASSQETSGGSYEQYF TGCGCCAGCAGCCAAGAGACTAGCGGGGGGTCCTACGAGCAGTACTTC
NA TRBJ2-3 TRBD2 TRBV9 CASSLQSGGNTDTQYF TGTGCCAGCAGCCTTCAAAGCGGGGGTAACACAGATACGCAGTATTTT
NA TRBJ2-3 TRBD2 TRBV2 CASSETSGGLTDTQYF TGTGCCAGCAGTGAAACTAGCGGGGGACTCACAGATACGCAGTATTTT
NA TRBJ1-2 NA TRBV2 CASSDPRGPGYGYTF TGTGCCAGCAGTGATCCTCGGGGGCCAGGGTATGGCTACACCTTC
NA TRBJ2-3 NA TRBV12-5 CASGLGEVAQYF TGTGCTAGTGGTTTGGGGGAGGTAGCACAGTATTTT
once TRBJ2-2 TRBD1 TRBV4-3 CASSLGDRTTGELFF TGCGCCAGCAGCCTCGGGGACAGGACCACCGGGGAGCTGTTTTTT
NA TRBJ2-7 NA TRBV5-4 CASSLVGVESEQYF TGTGCCAGCAGCTTGGTCGGGGTTGAATCCGAGCAGTACTTC
NA TRBJ2-7 TRBD1 TRBV19 CASSPGQGDYEQYF TGTGCCAGTAGCCCCGGACAGGGTGACTACGAGCAGTACTTC
NA TRBJ2-3 TRBD2 TRBV6-1 CASSEAITSGRPDTQYF TGTGCCAGCAGTGAAGCGATCACTAGCGGGAGACCAGATACGCAGTATTTT
NA TRBJ2-5 NA TRBV7-9 CASGQRGGEETQYF TGTGCCAGCGGTCAACGAGGGGGAGAAGAGACCCAGTACTTC
NA TRBJ2-4 NA TRBV6-1 CASSEGWGKNIQYF TGTGCCAGCAGTGAAGGTTGGGGAAAAAACATTCAGTACTTC
NA TRBJ1-1 TRBD1 TRBV10-2 CASNAGTDTEAFF TGCGCCAGTAATGCCGGGACAGACACTGAAGCTTTCTTT
NA TRBJ2-5 TRBD2 TRBV11-1 CASSERGPYQETQYF TGTGCCAGCAGCGAGCGGGGGCCGTACCAAGAGACCCAGTACTTC
NA TRBJ2-7 TRBD2 TRBV6-5 CASSQLAELPYEQYF TGTGCCAGCAGCCAACTAGCGGAGCTCCCCTACGAGCAGTACTTC
NA TRBJ2-1 NA TRBV4-3 CASSQDADSYNEQFF TGCGCCAGCAGCCAAGACGCGGATTCCTACAATGAGCAGTTCTTC
NA TRBJ1-2 NA TRBV6-5 CASSEPGEGYTF TGTGCCAGCAGTGAACCTGGGGAAGGCTACACCTTC
few TRBJ2-7 NA TRBV5-6 CASSLGQSYEQYF TGTGCCAGCAGCTTGGGACAGAGCTACGAGCAGTACTTC
NA TRBJ1-2 NA TRBV7-9 CASSLEGTLRGYTF TGTGCCAGCAGCTTAGAGGGGACTCTCAGGGGCTACACCTTC
NA TRBJ2-1 NA TRBV10-2 CASSWTLVNEQFF TGCGCCAGCTCATGGACACTGGTCAATGAGCAGTTCTTC
NA TRBJ2-7 NA TRBV6-5 CASSYSLIQRPYEQYF TGTGCCAGCAGTTACTCTCTAATCCAGCGACCCTACGAGCAGTACTTC
NA TRBJ2-7 TRBD1 TRBV6-1 CASLDRASYEQYF TGTGCCAGCCTGGACAGGGCCTCCTACGAGCAGTACTTC
NA TRBJ1-2 NA TRBV29-1 CSVDGGGYGYTF TGCAGCGTTGATGGGGGGGGATATGGCTACACCTTC
NA TRBJ2-1 NA TRBV4-3 CASSQDSRSSYNEQFF TGCGCCAGCAGCCAAGATTCGAGGAGCTCCTACAATGAGCAGTTCTTC
NA TRBJ2-1 TRBD2 TRBV6-5 CAARAGGSEQFF TGTGCCGCAAGAGCGGGGGGTAGTGAGCAGTTCTTC
few TRBJ1-1 NA TRBV4-1 CASSQEENTEAFF TGCGCCAGCAGCCAAGAAGAGAACACTGAAGCTTTCTTT
NA TRBJ1-1 NA TRBV28 CASSLSRGGGGWYTEAFF TGTGCCAGCAGTTTAAGTCGGGGAGGGGGAGGATGGTACACTGAAGCTTTCTTT
NA TRBJ1-2 NA TRBV11-2 CASSLATDYDYGYTF TGTGCCAGCAGCTTAGCGACAGACTACGACTATGGCTACACCTTC
NA TRBJ2-7 NA TRBV7-2 CASSWTSAYEQYF TGTGCCAGCAGCTGGACATCCGCCTACGAGCAGTACTTC
NA TRBJ2-3 TRBD2 TRBV15 CATSGDPDSGGSTDTQYF TGTGCCACCAGCGGGGACCCCGATAGCGGGGGCTCCACAGATACGCAGTATTTT
NA TRBJ2-5 NA TRBV5-4 CASSQYQETQYF TGTGCCAGCAGCCAGTACCAAGAGACCCAGTACTTC
NA TRBJ1-2 NA TRBV5-4 CASGAQEAYGYTF TGTGCCAGCGGGGCGCAGGAGGCCTATGGCTACACCTTC
NA TRBJ2-7 NA TRBV14 CASSQRDSFPYEQYF TGTGCCAGCAGCCAACGGGACTCTTTCCCCTACGAGCAGTACTTC
NA TRBJ2-1 NA TRBV6-5 CASSYSPAYNEQFF TGTGCCAGCAGTTACTCGCCAGCCTACAATGAGCAGTTCTTC
NA TRBJ2-7 NA TRBV5-6 CASSDSYEQYF TGTGCCAGCAGCGATTCCTACGAGCAGTACTTC
NA TRBJ1-4 NA TRBV27 CASSTLATNEKLFF TGTGCCAGCAGTACCTTAGCAACTAATGAAAAACTGTTTTTT